A single sample gave rise to the 10 T cell receptor beta chains below, sequenced in a study of T cell repertoires in cytomegalovirus infection. No antigen is known for these receptors. A single record per CDR3 protein comes from TCRdb applying MiXCR to the reads. The sample lists 550,000 to 850,000 distinct CDR3 sequences, roughly 30% seen once, with 18% in the top ten. The sample here was cultured PBMCs, taken from culture after CMV antigen stimulation. The source is a human donor in good health (CMV status not recorded). Some clones in this sample may be carry-over from other donors' samples.

This clonotype was picked up many times. The gene calls are TRBV7-2 and TRBJ2-7; unclear D gene. This CDR3 has 12 amino acids. Looked up from germline, CDR1 is SGHTA and CDR2 is FQGNSA. Trimming stripped 1 base from V and 6 bases from J, with 7 bases between. DNA for the CDR3: TGTGCCAGCAGCTTAGTTTTACCCGAGCAGTACTTC. Translation: CASSLVLPEQYF.

The gene calls are TRBV7-9 and TRBJ2-7, with 10 bases that match TRBD1. This CDR3 comprises 15 residues. With V trimmed by 4 bases and J by 3 bases, 6 bases remained unmatched. The germline gives CDR1 SEHNR, CDR2 FQNEAQ (reference sequence). The CDR3 region is CASSSPGQGLYEQYF. CDR3 nucleotide sequence: TGTGCCAGCAGCTCCCCGGGACAGGGGCTCTACGAGCAGTACTTC.

This clonotype was recorded a few times. The chain joins TRBV12-3 or TRBV12-4 to TRBJ1-2, with 9 nucleotides matching TRBD1. With 7 bases clipped from V and 3 bases from J, the junction kept 6 bases outside the gene matches. The CDR3 sequence is 14 residues long. CDR3 loop: CASTLTGGYYGYTF. The CDR3 DNA sequence: TGTGCCAGCACCCTAACAGGGGGCTACTATGGCTACACCTTC.

This clonotype showed up just a few times. CDR3 in amino acids: CASSGEAGGLNEQFF. CDR3 coding DNA: TGTGCCAGCAGTGGGGAAGCGGGGGGGCTGAATGAGCAGTTCTTC. The gene calls are TRBV2 and TRBJ2-1; TRBD2 agrees at 10 bases. This CDR3 spans 15 amino acids. Germline V gives CDR1 SNHLY, CDR2 FYNNEI. Germline trimming cut 4 bases from V and 7 bases from J; bases unmatched to any gene: 7.

V is TRBV6-1 and J is TRBJ1-6; 8 nucleotides match TRBD1. The ends lost 5 bases at V and 8 bases at J; junction bases unmatched: 8. This CDR3 contains 15 residues. Germline V gives CDR1 MNHNS, CDR2 SASEGT. The CDR3 sequence: CASSLRTGPYSPLHF. For the CDR3, the DNA is TGTGCCAGCAGTCTGCGGACAGGGCCTTATTCACCCCTCCACTTT.

This clonotype occurred a few times. The chain is built from TRBV6-5 and TRBJ2-1, with 11 bases identical to TRBD2. This CDR3 spans 17 amino acids. V was clipped by 6 bases and J by 3 bases; unmatched bases: 10. Germline V gene lookup returns CDR1 MNHEY and CDR2 SVGAGI. The CDR3 DNA is TGTGCCAGCAGACACCGACTAGCGGGACGCTTCTACAATGAGCAGTTCTTC. Translation: CASRHRLAGRFYNEQFF.

This clonotype was recorded a few times. This chain joins TRBV5-6 and TRBJ2-7, with 8 bases identical to TRBD1. The V segment lost 4 bases and the J segment 0 bases; nucleotides outside the gene matches: 12. This CDR3 contains 17 residues. CDR1 and CDR2 (germline): SGHDT, YYEEEE. The chain's CDR3 is CASSATTWDRSSYEQYF. CDR3 nucleotide sequence: TGTGCCAGCAGCGCCACCACCTGGGACAGGAGCTCCTACGAGCAGTACTTC.

This chain joins TRBV19 and TRBJ2-2; 9 nucleotides match TRBD1. The CDR3 length is 16 residues. Trimming cost V 3 bases and J 5 bases; bases outside gene matches: 7. Germline loops: CDR1 LNHDA, CDR2 SQIVND (reference sequence). CDR3: CASSMGGQGTTGELFF. The CDR3 DNA reads as TGTGCCAGTAGTATGGGAGGACAGGGGACGACCGGGGAGCTGTTTTTT.

V gene TRBV5-4 combines with J gene TRBJ2-5; D tentatively reads TRBD1 or TRBD2 (5 bases each). CDR1 and CDR2 (germline): SGHNT, YYREEE (reference sequence). Trimming removed 4 bases from V and 3 bases from J, with 16 bases in between. The CDR3 consists of 15 residues. The CDR3 DNA is TGTGCCAGCAGCAGGACCGGGACCTTAGAAGAGACCCAGTACTTC. Translated, it gives CASSRTGTLEETQYF.

V is TRBV6-1 and J is TRBJ2-3; D is possibly TRBD1 (6 bases). CDR1 is MNHNS, CDR2 SASEGT, per germline. V was shortened by 5 bases and J by 4 bases, with 10 bases between the two germline ends. The CDR3 spans 13 residues. CDR3: CASSRQVADTQYF. The CDR3 DNA is TGTGCCAGCAGTCGACAGGTGGCAGATACGCAGTATTTT.